This T cell receptor beta chain was recorded in a study of cytomegalovirus exposure and HLA in healthy donors. Whole-study findings and limits: About 87% or about 30% of the time was how often most TCR beta V segments were productive, according to an earlier analysis. According to a later analysis, donors in an Asian-associated ancestry cluster reportedly had fewer N-insertions than the roughly 630-donor mean.

As regards this clone: Its antigen is undetermined.

Trimming took 2 bases from V and 8 from J, leaving 25 bases between them. Germline assignment: CDR1 LNHNV and CDR2 YYDKDF (reference sequence). The CDR3 is 19 residues long. The PCR made use of 60 Vbeta and 13 Jbeta primers. Libraries were prepared by immunoSEQ multiplex PCR; TCRdb keeps only in-frame clonotypes and omits some of them. The sample has roughly 240,000 clones, about three quarters seen once. The source of this sequence is a boy younger than 18 in good health and CMV-seronegative. Specimen: PBMCs. The chain links TRBV15 to TRBJ1-6; D is possibly TRBD1 (6 bases). This CDR3 reads CATSRSPSWRTDGDSPLHF. For the CDR3, the DNA is TGTGCCACCAGCAGATCCCCCAGTTGGAGGACAGATGGGGATTCACCCCTCCACTTT.